The 10 T cell receptor beta chains presented below share a single source sample, sequenced in a study of OX40 agonist ivuxolimab in advanced cancers. The assay was immunoSEQ multiplex PCR, and TCRdb's table has in-frame clones only and misses some. The sample yields around 100,000 clones, 90% seen once. Material: CD4+ or CD8+ T cells sorted from blood, obtained in a trial of the OX40 agonist ivuxolimab. The receptors shown here come from an adult with an advanced solid tumor such as melanoma, head and neck, liver or kidney cancer.

This chain uses TRBV7-9 with TRBJ1-2; 7 bases match TRBD1. This CDR3 has 16 residues. Germline V CDR1 and CDR2: SEHNR, FQNEAQ (reference sequence). J was trimmed by 4 bases and V by 5 bases; bases with no gene match: 13. The CDR3 bases are TGTGCCAGCAGCCTTGGGGACAGACTTTTGGCCTATGGCTACACCTTC. Amino acids: CASSLGDRLLAYGYTF.

This chain uses TRBV9 with TRBJ2-1, with 11 nucleotides matching TRBD2. The germline gives CDR1 SGDLS, CDR2 YYNGEE. Trimming at V came to 4 bases and at J to 5 bases, leaving 11 bases not matched to a gene. The CDR3 contains 17 residues. The CDR3 region has the DNA TGTGCCAGCAGCCCGAAGACCGGGACTAGCGGACACAATGAGCAGTTCTTC. This translates into CASSPKTGTSGHNEQFF.

V usage is TRBV30 and J usage is TRBJ1-1, with 7 bases matching TRBD1. CDR1 GTSNPN and CDR2 SVGIG come from the germline V gene (reference sequence). The CDR3 totals 15 residues. With V trimmed by 5 bases and J by 1 base, 10 bases remained unmatched. CDR3 bases: TGTGCCTGGGGGGGACTGGGACAGAGGAACACTGAAGCTTTCTTT. It specifies CAWGGLGQRNTEAFF.

The chain recombines TRBV7-2 with TRBJ2-5; maybe TRBD2 (5 bases). With the DNA end fitting TRBJ2-7 better, the J assignment may be wrong. Per the germline V gene, CDR1 is SGHTA and CDR2 is FQGNSA. The CDR3 sequence is 14 residues long. In nucleotides, the CDR3 is TGTGCCAGCAGCGGGGAGCGGATCTCCTACGAGCAGTACTTC. Its translation: CASSGERISYEQYF.

This rearrangement joins TRBV18 to TRBJ1-1; 7 bases align to TRBD1. This CDR3 region has 14 residues. Germline V CDR1 and CDR2: KGHSH, LQKENI. V lost 6 bases, J lost 1 base, and 5 bases stayed unmatched. The DNA of the CDR3 is TGTGCCAGCTCCAAGACAGGGAGGAACACTGAAGCTTTCTTT. This codes for CASSKTGRNTEAFF. Combining the CDR3 with reference TRBV18 and TRBJ1-1 gives the whole variable domain NAGVMQNPRHLVRRRGQEARLRCSPMKGHSHVYWYRQLPEEGLKFMVYLQKENIIDESGMPKERFSAEFPKEGPSILRIQQVVRGDSAAYFCASSKTGRNTEAFFGQGTRLTVV.

The chain couples TRBV5-1 to TRBJ1-2, with D unclear. This CDR3 spans 13 amino acids. With 0 bases removed from V and 5 bases from J, the gap between germline ends came to 8 bases. In germline, CDR1 is SGHRS, CDR2 YFSETQ. In DNA, the CDR3 is TGCGCCAGCAGCTTGGAAGGGAAGTATGGCTACACCTTC. Translated: CASSLEGKYGYTF.

The chain has TRBV11-3 and TRBJ2-2; D is undetermined. The V gene's germline CDR1 is SGHNT and CDR2 YENEEA. This CDR3 contains 13 residues. V was pared by 0 bases and J by 7 bases, with 6 bases between. Written as DNA, the CDR3 is TGTGCCAGCAGCTTAGATCTGGGCGGGGAGCTGTTTTTT. Protein sequence: CASSLDLGGELFF.

The chain employs TRBV7-2 and TRBJ1-3; D remains ambiguous. Germline assignment: CDR1 SGHTA and CDR2 FQGNSA. The CDR3 length is 13 residues. The V end was cut by 1 base, the J end by 9 bases, with 10 bases between. The chain's CDR3 is CASSLVGRGTIYF. CDR3 nucleotides: TGTGCCAGCAGCTTAGTAGGAAGAGGCACCATATATTTT.

This chain joins TRBV4-2 and TRBJ1-2; D may be TRBD1 (5 bases). Trimming stripped 4 bases from V and 4 bases from J, with 16 bases between. CDR3 length: 15 amino acids. Per the germline V gene, CDR1 is LGHNA and CDR2 is YNFKEQ. The CDR3 protein is CASSPGASGTYGYTF. For the CDR3, the DNA is TGTGCCAGCAGCCCCGGCGCGTCGGGGACCTATGGCTACACCTTC.

The rearrangement joins TRBV4-3 to TRBJ1-4, with D possibly being TRBD1 (5 bases). There are 16 residues in the CDR3. V was trimmed by 0 bases and J by 5 bases, leaving 13 bases between them. The germline CDR1 and CDR2 sequences are LGHNA and YSLEER. This CDR3 is CASSQDFGAPNEKLFF. CDR3 DNA: TGCGCCAGCAGCCAAGATTTTGGGGCGCCGAATGAAAAACTGTTTTTT.